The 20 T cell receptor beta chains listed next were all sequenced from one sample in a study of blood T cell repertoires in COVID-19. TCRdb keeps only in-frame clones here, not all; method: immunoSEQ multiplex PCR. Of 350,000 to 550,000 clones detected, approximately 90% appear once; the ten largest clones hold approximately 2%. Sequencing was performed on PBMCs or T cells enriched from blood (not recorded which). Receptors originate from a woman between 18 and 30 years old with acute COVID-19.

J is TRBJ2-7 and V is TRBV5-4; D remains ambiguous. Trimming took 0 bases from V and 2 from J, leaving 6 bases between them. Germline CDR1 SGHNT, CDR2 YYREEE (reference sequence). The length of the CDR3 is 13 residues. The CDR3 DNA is TGTGCCAGCAGCTTGGACACCACCTACGAGCAGTACTTC. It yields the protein CASSLDTTYEQYF. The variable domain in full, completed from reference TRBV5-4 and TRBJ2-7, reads ETGVTQSPTHLIKTRGQQVTLRCSSQSGHNTVSWYQQALGQGPQFIFQYYREEENGRGNFPPRFSGLQFPNYSSELNVNALELDDSALYLCASSLDTTYEQYFGPGTRLTVT.

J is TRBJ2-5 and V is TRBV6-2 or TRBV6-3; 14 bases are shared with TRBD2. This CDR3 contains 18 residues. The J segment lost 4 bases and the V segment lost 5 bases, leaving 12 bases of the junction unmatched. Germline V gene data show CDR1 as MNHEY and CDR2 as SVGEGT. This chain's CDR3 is CASSPLGLAGAGRETQYF. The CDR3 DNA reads TGTGCCAGCAGTCCCCTGGGACTAGCGGGAGCCGGGAGAGAGACCCAGTACTTC.

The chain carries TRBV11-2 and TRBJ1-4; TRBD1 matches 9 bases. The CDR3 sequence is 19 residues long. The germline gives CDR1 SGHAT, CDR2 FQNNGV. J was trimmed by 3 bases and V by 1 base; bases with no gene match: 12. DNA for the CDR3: TGTGCCAGCAGCTTAGGACTAACTTCGGGACAGGGATCTAATGAAAAACTGTTTTTT. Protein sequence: CASSLGLTSGQGSNEKLFF.

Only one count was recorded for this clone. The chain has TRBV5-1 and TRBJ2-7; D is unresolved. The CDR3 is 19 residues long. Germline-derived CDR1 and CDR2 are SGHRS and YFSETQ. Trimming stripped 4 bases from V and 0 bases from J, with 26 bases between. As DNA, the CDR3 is TGCGCCAGCAGCCCCCAGCAAACGTCCGCCGTATACAGCTCCTACGAGCAGTACTTC. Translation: CASSPQQTSAVYSSYEQYF.

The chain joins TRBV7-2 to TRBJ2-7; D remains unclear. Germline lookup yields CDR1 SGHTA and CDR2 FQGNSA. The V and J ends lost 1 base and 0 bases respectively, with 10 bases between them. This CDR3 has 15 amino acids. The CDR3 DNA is TGTGCCAGCAGCTTAGTGGCAGAAAGCTCCTACGAGCAGTACTTC. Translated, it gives CASSLVAESSYEQYF.

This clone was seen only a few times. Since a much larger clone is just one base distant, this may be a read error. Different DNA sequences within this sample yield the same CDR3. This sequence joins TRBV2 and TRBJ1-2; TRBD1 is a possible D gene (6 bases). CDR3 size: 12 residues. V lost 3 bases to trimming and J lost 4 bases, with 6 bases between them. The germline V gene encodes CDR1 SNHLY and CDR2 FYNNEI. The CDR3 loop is CASSETGYGYTF. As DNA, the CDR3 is TGTGCCAGCAGTGAGACAGGCTATGGCTACACCTTC.

The CDR3 protein is CASSQADRSNSPLHF. The DNA of the CDR3 is TGTGCCAGCAGCCAAGCCGACAGGTCAAATTCACCCCTCCACTTT. The V and J genes are TRBV14 and TRBJ1-6; the D gene is possibly TRBD1 (6 bases). Germline V gene data show CDR1 as SGHDN and CDR2 as FVKESK. The CDR3 runs 15 residues. The V end lost 1 base, the J end lost 7 bases, and 11 bases lay between the germline ends.

CDR3 bases: TGTGCCAGCAGCTATGCGTCAGCGAATGAGCAGTTCTTC. Amino acid sequence: CASSYASANEQFF. J is TRBJ2-1 and V is TRBV6-5, with no clear D. Trimming stripped 6 bases from V and 7 bases from J, with 13 bases between. The CDR3 totals 13 residues. Germline CDR1 is MNHEY and CDR2 is SVGAGI.

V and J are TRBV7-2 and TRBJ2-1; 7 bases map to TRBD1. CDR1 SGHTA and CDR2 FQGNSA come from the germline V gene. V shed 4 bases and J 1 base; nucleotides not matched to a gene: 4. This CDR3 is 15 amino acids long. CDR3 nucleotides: TGTGCCAGCAGCTCAGAGGGACAGTCCTACAATGAGCAGTTCTTC. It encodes CASSSEGQSYNEQFF.

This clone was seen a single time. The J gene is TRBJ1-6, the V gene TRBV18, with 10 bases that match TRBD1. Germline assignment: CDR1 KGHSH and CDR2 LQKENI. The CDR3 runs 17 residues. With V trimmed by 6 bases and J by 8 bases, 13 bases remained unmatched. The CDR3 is CASSLSPWDRGDSPLHF. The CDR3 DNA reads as TGTGCCAGCTCTCTAAGTCCGTGGGACAGGGGAGATTCACCCCTCCACTTT.

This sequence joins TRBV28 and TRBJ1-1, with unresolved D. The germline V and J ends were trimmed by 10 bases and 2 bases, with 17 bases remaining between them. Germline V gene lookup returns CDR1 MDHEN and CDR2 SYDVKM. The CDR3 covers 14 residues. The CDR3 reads CATTMRAVNTEAFF. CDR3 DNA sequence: TGTGCCACTACGATGAGGGCCGTAAACACTGAAGCTTTCTTT.

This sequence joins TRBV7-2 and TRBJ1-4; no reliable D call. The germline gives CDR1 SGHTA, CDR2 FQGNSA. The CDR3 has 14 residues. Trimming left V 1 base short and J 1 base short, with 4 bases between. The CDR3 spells CASSLGGTNEKLFF. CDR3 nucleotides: TGTGCCAGCAGCTTAGGCGGAACTAATGAAAAACTGTTTTTT.

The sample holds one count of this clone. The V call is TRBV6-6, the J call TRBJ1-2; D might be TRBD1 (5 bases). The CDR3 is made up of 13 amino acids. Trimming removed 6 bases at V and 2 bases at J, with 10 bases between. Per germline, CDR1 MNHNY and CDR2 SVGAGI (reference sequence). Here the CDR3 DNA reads TGTGCCAGCAGGCAGGGTGCGAACTATGGCTACACCTTC. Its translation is CASRQGANYGYTF.

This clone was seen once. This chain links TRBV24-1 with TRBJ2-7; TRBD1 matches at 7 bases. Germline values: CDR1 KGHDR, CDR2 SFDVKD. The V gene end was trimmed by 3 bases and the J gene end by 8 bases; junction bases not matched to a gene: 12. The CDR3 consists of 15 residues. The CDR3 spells CATSDPGTVTGKQYF. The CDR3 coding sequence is TGTGCCACCAGTGATCCCGGGACAGTGACAGGCAAGCAGTACTTC.

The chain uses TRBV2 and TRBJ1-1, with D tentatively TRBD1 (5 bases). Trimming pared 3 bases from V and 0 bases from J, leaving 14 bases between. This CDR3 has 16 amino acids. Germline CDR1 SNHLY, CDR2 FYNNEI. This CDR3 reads CASSEGQGGMNTEAFF. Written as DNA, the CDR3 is TGTGCCAGCAGTGAGGGGCAGGGTGGAATGAACACTGAAGCTTTCTTT.

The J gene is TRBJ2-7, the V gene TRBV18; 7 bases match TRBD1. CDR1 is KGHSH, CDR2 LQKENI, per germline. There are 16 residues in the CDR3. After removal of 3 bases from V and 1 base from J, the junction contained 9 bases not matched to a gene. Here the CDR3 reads CASSPNIGGQSYEQYF. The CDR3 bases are TGTGCCAGCTCACCCAATATTGGGGGACAGTCCTACGAGCAGTACTTC.

CDR3 residues: CASSSGGNWEKLFF. The CDR3, as DNA: TGTGCCAGCAGTTCGGGGGGGAACTGGGAAAAACTGTTTTTT. This rearrangement joins TRBV7-9 to TRBJ1-4; D may be TRBD1 (5 bases). CDR3 length: 14 residues. Looked up from germline, CDR1 is SEHNR and CDR2 is FQNEAQ (reference sequence). Deletions cut 6 bases from V and 8 bases from J, with 16 bases between.

CDR3 region: CASSLNRPNYGYTF. The CDR3 DNA follows: TGTGCCAGCAGCTTAAACAGGCCCAACTATGGCTACACCTTC. The V and J genes are TRBV5-5 and TRBJ1-2; tentative D call: TRBD1 (5 bases). This CDR3 comprises 14 residues. The germline V gene encodes CDR1 SGHKS and CDR2 YYEKEE (reference sequence). The V end lost 2 bases, the J end lost 2 bases, and 10 bases lay between the germline ends.

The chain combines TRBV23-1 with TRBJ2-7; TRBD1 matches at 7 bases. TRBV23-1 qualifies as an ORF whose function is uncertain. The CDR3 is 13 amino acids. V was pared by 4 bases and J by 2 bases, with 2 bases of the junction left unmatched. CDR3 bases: TGCGCCAGCAGTCCGGGACAGACCTACGAGCAGTACTTC. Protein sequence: CASSPGQTYEQYF.

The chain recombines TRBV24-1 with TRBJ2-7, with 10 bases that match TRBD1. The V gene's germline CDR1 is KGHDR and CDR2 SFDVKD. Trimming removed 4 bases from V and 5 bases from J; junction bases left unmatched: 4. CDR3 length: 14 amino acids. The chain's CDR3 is CATSEGTGADEQYF. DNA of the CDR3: TGTGCCACCAGTGAAGGGACAGGGGCCGACGAGCAGTACTTC.